These T cell receptor beta chains were read from a single sample in a study of OX40 agonist ivuxolimab in advanced cancers. Data came from immunoSEQ multiplex PCR; TCRdb stores just in-frame clones and leaves some out. The sample has approximately 33,000 clones, 70% to 90% seen once. Source: CD4+ or CD8+ T cells sorted from blood, taken in a trial of the OX40 agonist ivuxolimab. The receptor set was obtained from an adult with an advanced solid tumor such as melanoma, head and neck, liver or kidney cancer. Each CDR3 is given with its conserved first and last residue. Fields, in order: CDR3 protein, CDR3 DNA, V gene, D gene, J gene, clone size. D genes are given only for firm matches. Rows give clone size only sometimes, using once, few, many, or a class for an expanded clone.

CASSLRRTATNSYEQYF,TGTGCCAGCAGCTTAAGGAGGACGGCCACAAATTCTTACGAGCAGTACTTC,TRBV7-2,NA,TRBJ2-7,NA
CASSQDLFGVSLVDGYTF,TGTGCCAGCAGCCAAGATCTTTTTGGGGTTAGCTTGGTTGATGGCTACACCTTC,TRBV4-2,NA,TRBJ1-2,NA
CATSRTGTDPYEQYF,TGTGCCACCAGCAGAACCGGGACGGACCCCTACGAGCAGTACTTC,TRBV15,NA,TRBJ2-7,NA
CASVPSDYNEQFF,TGTGCCAGCGTCCCTAGCGACTACAATGAGCAGTTCTTC,TRBV7-8,NA,TRBJ2-1,NA
CASTPEGAASYNEQFF,TGTGCCAGCACCCCCGAAGGCGCGGCTTCCTACAATGAGCAGTTCTTC,TRBV7-6,NA,TRBJ2-1,NA
CASLYPRAFF,TGTGCCAGTCTATACCCCCGAGCTTTCTTT,TRBV19,NA,TRBJ1-1,NA
CASSIGLYNEQFF,TGTGCCAGTAGTATAGGACTTTACAATGAGCAGTTCTTC,TRBV19,NA,TRBJ2-1,NA
CASSLFQGHYEQYF,TGTGCCAGCAGCTTGTTCCAGGGACACTACGAGCAGTACTTC,TRBV7-6,NA,TRBJ2-7,NA
CASRGLGAWDTQYF,TGTGCCAGCAGGGGACTAGGGGCTTGGGATACGCAGTATTTT,TRBV6-5,TRBD2,TRBJ2-3,NA
CASRGIYGYTF,TGTGCCAGCAGGGGGATCTATGGCTACACCTTC,TRBV6-1,NA,TRBJ1-2,NA
CASSLSPSNEQFF,TGTGCCAGCAGCTTAAGTCCTAGCAATGAGCAGTTCTTC,TRBV7-3,NA,TRBJ2-1,NA
CASSILGTSTDTQYF,TGTGCCAGTAGTATACTCGGGACCAGCACAGATACGCAGTATTTT,TRBV19,NA,TRBJ2-3,NA
CASSLTGKNTEAFF,TGTGCCAGCAGTTTGACAGGGAAGAACACTGAAGCTTTCTTT,TRBV27,TRBD1,TRBJ1-1,NA
CSATDRNTGELFF,TGCAGCGCTACGGACCGTAACACCGGGGAGCTGTTTTTT,TRBV29-1,NA,TRBJ2-2,NA
CASSYSGGNNQPQHF,TGTGCCAGCAGTTACTCTGGGGGCAACAATCAGCCCCAGCATTTT,TRBV6-5,NA,TRBJ1-5,NA
CAWSVRDGGPGETQYF,TGTGCCTGGAGTGTCCGGGACGGTGGACCTGGGGAGACCCAGTACTTC,TRBV30,NA,TRBJ2-5,once
CSVEGLAGAASTDTQYF,TGCAGCGTTGAGGGACTAGCGGGAGCCGCTAGCACAGATACGCAGTATTTT,TRBV29-1,TRBD2,TRBJ2-3,NA
CASSQDRDPGSPYEQYF,TGCGCCAGCAGCCAAGACAGGGATCCGGGCAGCCCCTACGAGCAGTACTTC,TRBV4-1,NA,TRBJ2-7,NA
CSVEDLKRGGNF,TGCAGCGTTGAAGATCTAAAGAGGGGAGGGAACTTC,TRBV29-1,TRBD2,TRBJ2-7,NA
CASSSRRLAGAPYEQYF,TGTGCCAGCAGCTCGCGACGGTTAGCGGGAGCTCCCTACGAGCAGTACTTC,TRBV13,TRBD2,TRBJ2-7,NA
CASSLTTSGRASYNEQFF,TGTGCCAGCAGCTTGACGACTAGCGGGAGGGCCTCCTACAATGAGCAGTTCTTC,TRBV5-6,TRBD2,TRBJ2-1,NA
CASSLVFGTDTQYF,TGTGCCAGCAGCTTAGTTTTCGGCACAGATACGCAGTATTTT,TRBV7-6,NA,TRBJ2-3,once
CASSFFGEYYEKLFF,TGTGCCAGCAGTTTTTTTGGGGAATACTATGAAAAACTGTTTTTT,TRBV28,NA,TRBJ1-4,NA
CASSSLSSGRAPYEQYF,TGTGCCAGCAGTTCGCTGTCTAGCGGGAGGGCACCTTACGAGCAGTACTTC,TRBV28,TRBD2,TRBJ2-7,medium-sized
CASSELAGGPDTQYF,TGTGCCAGCAGTGAACTAGCGGGAGGGCCAGATACGCAGTATTTT,TRBV6-1,TRBD2,TRBJ2-3,medium-sized
CASSDSAGGADTQYF,TGTGCCAGCAGTGACTCGGCAGGGGGCGCAGATACGCAGTATTTT,TRBV6-4,TRBD1,TRBJ2-3,NA
CASSLGGITYEQYF,TGTGCCAGCAGCTTAGGGGGCATTACCTACGAGCAGTACTTC,TRBV11-2,NA,TRBJ2-7,NA
CASSLNRGPPYEQYF,TGTGCCAGCAGCCTGAACAGGGGGCCTCCCTACGAGCAGTACTTC,TRBV27,TRBD1,TRBJ2-7,once
CASSHRDSEFLYGYTF,TGTGCCAGCAGCCACCGGGACAGCGAGTTTCTATATGGCTACACCTTC,TRBV7-9,TRBD1,TRBJ1-2,NA
CASSADRGGYEQYF,TGCGCCAGCAGCGCCGACAGGGGAGGATACGAGCAGTACTTC,TRBV5-1,TRBD1,TRBJ2-7,once
CASSPTGSGGPQYF,TGTGCCAGCAGCCCGACCGGATCAGGGGGCCCGCAGTATTTT,TRBV27,TRBD1,TRBJ2-3,NA
CASSLMSAHSYEQYF,TGTGCCAGCAGCTTAATGTCTGCGCACTCCTACGAGCAGTACTTC,TRBV13,NA,TRBJ2-7,NA
CASSSGLAVAKNIQYF,TGTGCCAGCAGCTCAGGACTAGCGGTAGCCAAAAACATTCAGTACTTC,TRBV2,TRBD2,TRBJ2-4,NA
CASSSVDGVTYEQYF,TGTGCCAGCAGCTCGGTTGATGGGGTCACCTACGAGCAGTACTTC,TRBV7-9,NA,TRBJ2-7,NA
CASSKGRLQPQHF,TGTGCCAGCAGTAAAGGGAGGCTGCAGCCCCAGCATTTT,TRBV28,NA,TRBJ1-5,few
CASSQFRGGTEAFF,TGCGCCAGCAGCCAATTCCGGGGTGGAACTGAAGCTTTCTTT,TRBV4-1,NA,TRBJ1-1,NA
CASSLGREGGYEQYF,TGTGCCAGCAGCCTGGGAAGGGAGGGCGGGTACGAGCAGTACTTC,TRBV27,TRBD2,TRBJ2-7,NA
CASSPGQILYEQYF,TGTGCCAGCAGCCCCGGACAAATTCTCTACGAGCAGTACTTC,TRBV7-9,NA,TRBJ2-7,NA
CASSLDGTTDTQYF,TGTGCCAGCAGTTTAGATGGGACCACAGATACGCAGTATTTT,TRBV27,NA,TRBJ2-3,NA
CAISESLEEAVEQFF,TGTGCCATCAGTGAGTCCCTAGAAGAAGCCGTTGAGCAGTTCTTC,TRBV10-3,NA,TRBJ2-1,NA
CASTTGWSSYEQYF,TGTGCCAGCACCACGGGATGGAGCTCCTACGAGCAGTACTTC,TRBV28,NA,TRBJ2-7,NA